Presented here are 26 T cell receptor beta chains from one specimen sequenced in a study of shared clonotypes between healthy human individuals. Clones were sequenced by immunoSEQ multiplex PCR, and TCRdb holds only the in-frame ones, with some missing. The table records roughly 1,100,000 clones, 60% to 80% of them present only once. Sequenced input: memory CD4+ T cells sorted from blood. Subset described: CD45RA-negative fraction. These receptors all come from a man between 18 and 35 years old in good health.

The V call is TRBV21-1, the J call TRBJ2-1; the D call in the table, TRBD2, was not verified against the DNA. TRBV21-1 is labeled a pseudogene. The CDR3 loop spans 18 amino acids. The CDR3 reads CASSKGWDQRGGYNEQFF. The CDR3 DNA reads TGTGCCAGCAGCAAAGGGTGGGACCAGCGGGGCGGCTACAATGAGCAGTTCTTC.

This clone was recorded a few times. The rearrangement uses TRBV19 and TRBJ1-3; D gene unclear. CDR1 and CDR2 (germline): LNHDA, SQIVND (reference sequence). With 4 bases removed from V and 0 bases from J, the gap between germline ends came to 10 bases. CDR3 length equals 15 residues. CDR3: CASSSSWGSGNTIYF. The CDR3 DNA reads TGTGCCAGTAGTAGTTCATGGGGCTCTGGAAACACCATATATTTT.

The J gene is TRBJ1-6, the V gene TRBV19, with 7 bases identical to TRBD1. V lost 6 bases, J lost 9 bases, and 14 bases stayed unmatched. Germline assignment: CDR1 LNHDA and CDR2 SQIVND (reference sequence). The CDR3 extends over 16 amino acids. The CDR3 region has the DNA TGTGCCAGTAGCCCCTCAACAGGGGATGGTGGTTCACCCCTCCACTTT. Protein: CASSPSTGDGGSPLHF.

CDR3 coding DNA: TGTGCCTGGGAGGGGACCGGGAACACTGAAGCTTTCTTT. Its protein product is CAWEGTGNTEAFF. The V gene is TRBV30, the J gene TRBJ1-1, with D perhaps matching TRBD1 (5 bases). V was shortened by 5 bases and J by 1 base, with 11 bases between the two germline ends. CDR1 is GTSNPN, CDR2 SVGIG, per germline (reference sequence). This CDR3 spans 13 amino acids.

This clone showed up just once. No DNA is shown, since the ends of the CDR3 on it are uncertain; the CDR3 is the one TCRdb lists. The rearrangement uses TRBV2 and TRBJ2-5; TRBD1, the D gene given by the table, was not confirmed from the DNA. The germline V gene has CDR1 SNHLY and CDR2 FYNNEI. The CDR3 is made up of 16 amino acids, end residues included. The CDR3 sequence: CASSTSDRPLQETQYF.

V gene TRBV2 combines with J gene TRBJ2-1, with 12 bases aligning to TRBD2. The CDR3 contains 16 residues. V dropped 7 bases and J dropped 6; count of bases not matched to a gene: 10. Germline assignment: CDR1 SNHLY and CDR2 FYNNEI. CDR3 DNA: TGTGCCAGCACGGGGAAACCGGGACTAGCGGGCAATGAGCAGTTCTTC. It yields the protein CASTGKPGLAGNEQFF.

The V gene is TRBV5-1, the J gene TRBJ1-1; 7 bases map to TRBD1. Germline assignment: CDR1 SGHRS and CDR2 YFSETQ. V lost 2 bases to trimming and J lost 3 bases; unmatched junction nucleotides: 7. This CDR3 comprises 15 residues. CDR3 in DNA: TGCGCCAGCAGCTTCTCCAGGGGGTCCGACACTGAAGCTTTCTTT. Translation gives CASSFSRGSDTEAFF.

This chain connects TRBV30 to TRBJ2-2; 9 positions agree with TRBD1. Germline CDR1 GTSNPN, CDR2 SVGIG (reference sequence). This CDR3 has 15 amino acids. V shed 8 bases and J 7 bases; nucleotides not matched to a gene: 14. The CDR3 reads CALRAGTGPGGELFF. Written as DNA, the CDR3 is TGTGCCCTACGAGCGGGGACAGGGCCGGGCGGGGAGCTGTTTTTT.

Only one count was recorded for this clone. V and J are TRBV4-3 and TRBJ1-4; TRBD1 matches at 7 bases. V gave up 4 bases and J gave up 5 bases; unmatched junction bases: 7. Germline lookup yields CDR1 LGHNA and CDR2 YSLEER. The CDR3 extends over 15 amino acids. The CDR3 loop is CASSLRGDSNEKLFF. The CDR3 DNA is TGCGCCAGCAGCCTTAGAGGGGACAGCAATGAAAAACTGTTTTTT.

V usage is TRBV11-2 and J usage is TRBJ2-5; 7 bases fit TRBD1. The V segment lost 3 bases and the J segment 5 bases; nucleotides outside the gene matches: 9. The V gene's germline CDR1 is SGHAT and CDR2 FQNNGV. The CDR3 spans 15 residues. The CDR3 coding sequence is TGTGCCAGCAGCTTGAAACAGGGACAGCGGGAGACCCAGTACTTC. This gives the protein CASSLKQGQRETQYF. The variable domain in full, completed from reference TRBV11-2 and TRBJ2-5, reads EAGVAQSPRYKIIEKRQSVAFWCNPISGHATLYWYQQILGQGPKLLIQFQNNGVVDDSQLPKDRFSAERLKGVDSTLKIQPAKLEDSAVYLCASSLKQGQRETQYFGPGTRLLVL.

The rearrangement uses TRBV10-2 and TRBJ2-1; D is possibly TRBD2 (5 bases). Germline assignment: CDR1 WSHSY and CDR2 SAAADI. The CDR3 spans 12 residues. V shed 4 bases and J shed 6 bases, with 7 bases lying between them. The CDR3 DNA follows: TGCGCCAGCAGTGCCCTAGCCAATGAGCAGTTCTTC. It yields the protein CASSALANEQFF.

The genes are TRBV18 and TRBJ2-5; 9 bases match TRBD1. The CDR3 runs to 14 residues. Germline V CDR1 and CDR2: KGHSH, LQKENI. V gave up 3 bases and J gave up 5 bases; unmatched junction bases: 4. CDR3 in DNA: TGTGCCAGCTCACCGGGACAGGGATTCGAGACCCAGTACTTC. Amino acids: CASSPGQGFETQYF.

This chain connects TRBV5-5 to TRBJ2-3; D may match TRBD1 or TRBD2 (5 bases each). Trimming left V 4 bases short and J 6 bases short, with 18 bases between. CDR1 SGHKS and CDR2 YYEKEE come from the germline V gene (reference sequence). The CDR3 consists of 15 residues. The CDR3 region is CASSHPGLVRDTQYF. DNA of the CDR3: TGTGCCAGCAGCCACCCGGGGCTCGTGCGGGATACGCAGTATTTT. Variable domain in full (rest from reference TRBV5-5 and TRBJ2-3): DAGVTQSPTHLIKTRGQQVTLRCSPISGHKSVSWYQQVLGQGPQFIFQYYEKEERGRGNFPDRFSARQFPNYSSELNVNALLLGDSALYLCASSHPGLVRDTQYFGPGTRLTVL.

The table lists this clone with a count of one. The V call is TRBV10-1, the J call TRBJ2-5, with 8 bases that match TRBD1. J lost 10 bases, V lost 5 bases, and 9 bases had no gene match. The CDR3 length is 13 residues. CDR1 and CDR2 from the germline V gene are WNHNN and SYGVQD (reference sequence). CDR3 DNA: TGCGCCAGCAGTCTCGGACAGGGTCTGCGCCAGTACTTC. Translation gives CASSLGQGLRQYF.

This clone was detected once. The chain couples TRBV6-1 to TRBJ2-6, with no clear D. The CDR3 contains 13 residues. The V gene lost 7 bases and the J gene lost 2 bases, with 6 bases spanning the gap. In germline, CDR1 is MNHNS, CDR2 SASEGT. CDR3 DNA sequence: TGTGCCAGCAAACCCGCTGGGGCCAACGTCCTGACTTTC. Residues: CASKPAGANVLTF.

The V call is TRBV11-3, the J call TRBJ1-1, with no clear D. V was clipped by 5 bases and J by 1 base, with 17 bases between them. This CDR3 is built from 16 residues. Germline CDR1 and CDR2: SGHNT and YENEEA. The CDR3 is CASSPNDRGENTEAFF. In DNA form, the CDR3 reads TGTGCCAGCAGCCCGAACGACCGAGGTGAGAACACTGAAGCTTTCTTT.

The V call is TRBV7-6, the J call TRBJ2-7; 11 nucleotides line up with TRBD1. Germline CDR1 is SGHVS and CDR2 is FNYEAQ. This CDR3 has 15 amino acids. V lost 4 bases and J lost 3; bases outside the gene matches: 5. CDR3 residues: CASSSRDRGVYEQYF. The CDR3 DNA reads TGTGCCAGCAGCTCACGGGACAGGGGGGTCTACGAGCAGTACTTC.

CDR3 loop: CASSLREDQPQHF. CDR3 coding DNA: TGTGCCAGCAGCTTACGGGAGGATCAGCCCCAGCATTTT. V is TRBV7-2 and J is TRBJ1-5; D not certain. The CDR3 extends over 13 amino acids. Germline CDR1 reads SGHTA; CDR2 reads FQGNSA. Trimming removed 2 bases at V and 5 bases at J, with 7 bases between.

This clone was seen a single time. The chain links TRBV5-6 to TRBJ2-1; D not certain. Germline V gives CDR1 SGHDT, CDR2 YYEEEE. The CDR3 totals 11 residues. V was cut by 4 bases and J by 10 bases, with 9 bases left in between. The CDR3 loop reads CASSPRTEQFF. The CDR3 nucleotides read TGTGCCAGCAGCCCGAGGACCGAGCAGTTCTTC.

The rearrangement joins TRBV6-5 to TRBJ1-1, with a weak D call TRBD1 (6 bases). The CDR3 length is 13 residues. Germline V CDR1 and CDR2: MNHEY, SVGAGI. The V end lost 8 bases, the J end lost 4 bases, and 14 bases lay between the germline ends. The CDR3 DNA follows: TGTGCCAGCCTCAAAGGGGGAGGCACTGAAGCTTTCTTT. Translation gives CASLKGGGTEAFF.

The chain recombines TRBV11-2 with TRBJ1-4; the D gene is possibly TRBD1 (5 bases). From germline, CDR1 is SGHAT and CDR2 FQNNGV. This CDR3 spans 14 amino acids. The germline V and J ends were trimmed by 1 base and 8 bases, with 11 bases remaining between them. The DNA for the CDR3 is TGTGCCAGCAGCTTAGCAGGGACGGGCGAAAAACTGTTTTTT. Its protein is CASSLAGTGEKLFF. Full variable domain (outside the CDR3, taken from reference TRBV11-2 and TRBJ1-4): EAGVAQSPRYKIIEKRQSVAFWCNPISGHATLYWYQQILGQGPKLLIQFQNNGVVDDSQLPKDRFSAERLKGVDSTLKIQPAKLEDSAVYLCASSLAGTGEKLFFGSGTQLSVL.

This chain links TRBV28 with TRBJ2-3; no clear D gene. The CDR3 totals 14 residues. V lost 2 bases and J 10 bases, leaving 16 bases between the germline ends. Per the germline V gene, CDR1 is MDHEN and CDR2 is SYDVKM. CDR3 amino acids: CASSLAQPTHAQYF. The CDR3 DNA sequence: TGTGCCAGCAGTTTAGCACAGCCAACTCACGCGCAGTATTTT.

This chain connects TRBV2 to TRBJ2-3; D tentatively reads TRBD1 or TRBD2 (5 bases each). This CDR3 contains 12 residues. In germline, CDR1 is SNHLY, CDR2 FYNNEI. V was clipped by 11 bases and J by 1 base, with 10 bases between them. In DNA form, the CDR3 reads TGTGCCGGGGGACGACGCACAGATACGCAGTATTTT. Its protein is CAGGRRTDTQYF.

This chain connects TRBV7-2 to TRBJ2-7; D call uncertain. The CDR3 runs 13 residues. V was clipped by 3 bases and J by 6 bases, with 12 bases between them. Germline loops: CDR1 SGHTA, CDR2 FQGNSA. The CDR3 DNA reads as TGTGCCAGCAGCTTGCAACTTGCTGTCGAGCAGTACTTC. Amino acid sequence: CASSLQLAVEQYF.

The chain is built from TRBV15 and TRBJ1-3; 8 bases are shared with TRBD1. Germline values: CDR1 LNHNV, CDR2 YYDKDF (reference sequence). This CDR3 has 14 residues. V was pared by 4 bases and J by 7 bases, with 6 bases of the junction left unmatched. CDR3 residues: CATSTGRQGNTIYF. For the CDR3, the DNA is TGTGCCACCAGCACGGGCCGACAGGGGAACACCATATATTTT.

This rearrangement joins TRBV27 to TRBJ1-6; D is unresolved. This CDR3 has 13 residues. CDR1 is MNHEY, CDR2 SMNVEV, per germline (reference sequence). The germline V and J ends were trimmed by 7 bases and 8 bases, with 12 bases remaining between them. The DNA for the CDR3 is TGTGCCAGCAAACCCGGGTCCGATTCACCCCTCCACTTT. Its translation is CASKPGSDSPLHF.